This passage covers 20 T cell receptor beta chains from one sample sequenced in a study of human T cells and chemical hapten exposure. This sample's time point: pre-sensitization, week 0. As to treatment: therapeutic diphenylcyclopropenone sensitization with weekly scalp DPC. TCRdb used MiXCR to reprocess the RACE reads, holding one entry per CDR3 protein. The data show 240,000 or so distinct CDR3 sequences, about 8.6% seen once. The sequences come from whole blood, collected in connection with sensitization to the hapten diphenylcyclopropenone (DPC). The receptors stem from a woman aged 40 to 55 with alopecia areata. Some clones in this sample may be carry-over from other donors' samples.

The gene calls are TRBV9 and TRBJ2-3; 11 bases fit TRBD2. Germline loops: CDR1 SGDLS, CDR2 YYNGEE. The CDR3 consists of 16 residues. Trimming removed 3 bases from V and 7 bases from J; junction bases left unmatched: 10. The CDR3 region is CASSAGETSGTYTQYF. CDR3 DNA sequence: TGTGCCAGCAGCGCTGGGGAGACTAGCGGGACGTATACGCAGTATTTT.

The rearrangement links TRBV23-1 to TRBJ2-1; weak D call: TRBD2 (6 bases). TRBV23-1 is an ORF; its function is uncertain. V lost 0 bases, J lost 5 bases, and 11 bases lay in between. This CDR3 is built from 15 residues. DNA of the CDR3: TGCGCCAGCAGTCAATCGAGGGACTTGAACAATGAGCAGTTCTTC. Translated: CASSQSRDLNNEQFF.

This chain links TRBV7-9 with TRBJ2-7, with 8 bases aligning to TRBD2. Germline values: CDR1 SEHNR, CDR2 FQNEAQ (reference sequence). This CDR3 region has 14 residues. Losses at the gene ends were 1 base for V and 7 bases for J; bases not matched to a gene: 6. This chain's CDR3 is CASSLVIAGYEQYF. The CDR3 DNA reads TGTGCCAGCAGCTTAGTGATAGCGGGATATGAGCAGTACTTC.

This clonotype was counted at least ten times. This chain connects TRBV6-6 to TRBJ2-3; D call uncertain. Germline V gene data show CDR1 as MNHNY and CDR2 as SVGAGI (reference sequence). The CDR3 has 15 residues. The ends were cut back, 2 bases at V and 2 bases at J, with 11 bases in the middle. The CDR3: CASSYGRQSTDTQYF. The CDR3 region has the DNA TGTGCCAGCAGTTACGGACGTCAATCCACAGATACGCAGTATTTT.

This clonotype has a count of ten or more. The CDR3 DNA follows: TGTGCCAGCAGTACGACTAGCAGTTACACAGATACGCAGTATTTT. Translated: CASSTTSSYTDTQYF. The chain carries TRBV6-4 and TRBJ2-3, with TRBD2 identical over 7 bases. J gave up 2 bases and V 5 bases, and 7 bases lay outside the gene matches. CDR1 MRHNA and CDR2 SNTAGT come from the germline V gene. The CDR3 covers 15 residues.

This clonotype was observed many times. The gene calls are TRBV7-9 and TRBJ1-6; D uncertain. Germline V gene sequence: CDR1 SEHNR, CDR2 FQNEAQ (reference sequence). This CDR3 contains 17 residues. The germline V and J ends were trimmed by 3 bases and 0 bases, with 12 bases remaining between them. The DNA for the CDR3 is TGTGCCAGCAGCTTGAGGGTGGGGAGCTCCTATAATTCACCCCTCCACTTT. It is translated as CASSLRVGSSYNSPLHF.

The gene calls are TRBV20-1 and TRBJ1-2, with D perhaps TRBD1 (6 bases). The CDR3 loop spans 13 amino acids. Trimming cost V 6 bases and J 4 bases, with 15 bases left between them. From germline, CDR1 is DFQATT and CDR2 SNEGSKA (reference sequence). CDR3 residues: CSAPRGGGYGYTF. CDR3 DNA: TGCAGTGCCCCGAGGGGGGGCGGCTATGGCTACACCTTC.

This sequence joins TRBV9 and TRBJ1-3, with 10 positions matching TRBD1. The germline V gene has CDR1 SGDLS and CDR2 YYNGEE. V was clipped by 4 bases and J by 4 bases; unmatched bases: 8. This CDR3 region has 16 residues. CDR3 amino acids: CASSRPGQGVGNTIYF. In DNA, the CDR3 is TGTGCCAGCAGCCGACCCGGACAGGGGGTCGGAAACACCATATATTTT.

This clonotype came up a few times. The gene calls are TRBV6-5 and TRBJ2-7; TRBD2 matches at 9 bases. The CDR3 spans 15 residues. The junction had 6 bases not matched to a gene; V was cut back by 0 bases and J by 6 bases. Germline CDR1 MNHEY, CDR2 SVGAGI. DNA of the CDR3: TGTGCCAGCAGTTACTCGGCGGGAGGGGGCGGCGAGCAGTACTTC. This encodes CASSYSAGGGGEQYF.

This clonotype turned up a few times. The chain carries TRBV7-9 and TRBJ2-7; 10 nucleotides agree with TRBD2. The CDR3 extends over 17 amino acids. Germline CDR1 is SEHNR and CDR2 is FQNEAQ (reference sequence). V gave up 5 bases and J gave up 5 bases; unmatched junction bases: 15. The CDR3 coding sequence is TGTGCCAGCAGCCCCCCGGTAGGGCTAGCGGGAGTAGACGAGCAGTACTTC. Residues: CASSPPVGLAGVDEQYF.

This clonotype was seen many times. This chain links TRBV12-3 or TRBV12-4 with TRBJ2-6; D is unresolved. V gave up 1 base and J gave up 0 bases, with 7 bases separating them. The length of the CDR3 is 16 residues. In nucleotides, the CDR3 is TGTGCCAGCAGTTTAGGCAGGACCTCTGGGGCCAACGTCCTGACTTTC. This gives the protein CASSLGRTSGANVLTF.

The sample holds a few counts of this clonotype. J is TRBJ1-4 and V is TRBV7-9, with a tentative D call TRBD1 (5 bases). V was cut by 5 bases and J by 0 bases, with 13 bases left in between. The CDR3 is 16 amino acids. Germline V gene data show CDR1 as SEHNR and CDR2 as FQNEAQ (reference sequence). The CDR3 region is CASSPGGSSTNEKLFF. The CDR3 nucleotides are TGTGCCAGCAGCCCTGGGGGGAGCTCAACTAATGAAAAACTGTTTTTT.

This clonotype was observed at least ten times. The chain recombines TRBV5-1 with TRBJ2-1; tentatively, D is TRBD1 (6 bases). There are 16 residues in the CDR3. Germline V gene lookup returns CDR1 SGHRS and CDR2 YFSETQ. Trimming cost V 5 bases and J 0 bases, with 15 bases left between them. CDR3 coding DNA: TGCGCCAGCAGTCTAGGAACAGGGCGCTCCTACAATGAGCAGTTCTTC. Translated, it gives CASSLGTGRSYNEQFF.

This chain uses TRBV20-1 with TRBJ2-3; maybe TRBD2 (6 bases). V lost 3 bases, J lost 0 bases, and 10 bases lay in between. Germline CDR1 DFQATT, CDR2 SNEGSKA (reference sequence). The CDR3 totals 14 residues. The CDR3 nucleotides are TGCAGTGCTAGGGACTACTTTAGCACAGATACGCAGTATTTT. It is translated as CSARDYFSTDTQYF.

A note on this clonotype: Just one base apart from a much larger clone, this may be a read error. The V call is TRBV18, the J call TRBJ1-3; tentatively, D is TRBD1 (5 bases). The germline V and J ends were trimmed by 2 bases and 0 bases, with 5 bases remaining between them. The CDR3 has 14 amino acids. Germline assignment: CDR1 KGHSH and CDR2 LQKENI. As DNA, the CDR3 is TGTGCCAGCTCACCAGACAGCTCTGGAAACACCATATATTTT. Translated: CASSPDSSGNTIYF.

This clonotype was observed at least ten times. The V call is TRBV20-1, the J call TRBJ2-1; tentative D call: TRBD2 (6 bases). V was pared by 6 bases and J by 7 bases, with 19 bases between. CDR3 length equals 14 residues. Germline V gene data show CDR1 as DFQATT and CDR2 as SNEGSKA (reference sequence). The CDR3 DNA is TGCAGTGCCCTTTTTGTGGGAGGAGGGAATGAGCAGTTCTTC. It encodes CSALFVGGGNEQFF.

The sample holds a few counts of this clonotype. At one end, the junction sequence differs from germline, possibly due to a read error. The chain uses TRBV7-9 and TRBJ1-4; D ambiguous. This CDR3 contains 14 residues. The germline V gene has CDR1 SEHNR and CDR2 FQNEAQ (reference sequence). As DNA, the CDR3 is TGTGCCAGCAGCCTAGCTGGTTGGAATGAAAAACTGTTTTTT. Protein: CASSLAGWNEKLFF.

The V and J genes are TRBV24-1 and TRBJ2-1; D remains ambiguous. The germline V gene encodes CDR1 KGHDR and CDR2 SFDVKD. V was cut by 4 bases and J by 0 bases, with 12 bases left in between. The CDR3 covers 16 residues. CDR3 bases: TGTGCCACCAGTGACTTGGCCTTTAACTCCTACAATGAGCAGTTCTTC. It yields the protein CATSDLAFNSYNEQFF.

This chain links TRBV6-5 with TRBJ2-1; D is undetermined. V was clipped by 7 bases and J by 2 bases, with 12 bases between them. This CDR3 region has 14 residues. CDR1 MNHEY and CDR2 SVGAGI come from the germline V gene. CDR3 nucleotide sequence: TGTGCCAGCACACCCGAACCTACCTACAATGAGCAGTTCTTC. It codes for CASTPEPTYNEQFF.

The table lists this clonotype with many counts. The V gene is TRBV24-1, the J gene TRBJ2-1; TRBD2 is a possible D gene (5 bases). The germline V gene encodes CDR1 KGHDR and CDR2 SFDVKD. Trimming shortened V by 6 bases and J by 7 bases, and 15 bases separated the two germline ends. The CDR3 covers 14 residues. The CDR3 here is CATSTEGSMNEQFF. CDR3 sequence (DNA): TGTGCCACCAGTACTGAGGGAAGCATGAATGAGCAGTTCTTC.